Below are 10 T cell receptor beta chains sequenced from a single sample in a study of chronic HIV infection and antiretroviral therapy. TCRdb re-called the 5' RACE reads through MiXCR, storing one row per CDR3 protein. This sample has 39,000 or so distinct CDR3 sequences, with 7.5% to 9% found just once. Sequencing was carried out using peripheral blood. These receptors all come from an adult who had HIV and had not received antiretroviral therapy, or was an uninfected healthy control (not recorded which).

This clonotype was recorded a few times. DNA for the CDR3: TGCGCCAGCCGGACTAGCGGCGTCACAGATACGCAGTATTTT. Protein product: CASRTSGVTDTQYF. The V and J genes are TRBV5-1 and TRBJ2-3; 10 positions agree with TRBD2. CDR3 length: 14 residues. Unmatched junction bases numbered 4, after V lost 7 bases and J lost 2 bases. Germline V lookup: CDR1 SGHRS, CDR2 YFSETQ. Together with reference TRBV5-1 and TRBJ2-3, the CDR3 gives the full variable domain: KAGVTQTPRYLIKTRGQQVTLSCSPISGHRSVSWYQQTPGQGLQFLFEYFSETQRNKGNFPGRFSGRQFSNSRSEMNVSTLELGDSALYLCASRTSGVTDTQYFGPGTRLTVL.

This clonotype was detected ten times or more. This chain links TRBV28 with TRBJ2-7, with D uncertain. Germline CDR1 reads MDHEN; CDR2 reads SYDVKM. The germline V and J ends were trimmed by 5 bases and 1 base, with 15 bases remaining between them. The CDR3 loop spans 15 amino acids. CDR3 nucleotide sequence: TGTGCCAGCAGTGCCTCGGGCCTAGGGTCCTACGAGCAGTACTTC. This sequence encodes CASSASGLGSYEQYF. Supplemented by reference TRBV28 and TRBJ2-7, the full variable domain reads DVKVTQSSRYLVKRTGEKVFLECVQDMDHENMFWYRQDPGLGLRLIYFSYDVKMKEKGDIPEGYSVSREKKERFSLILESASTNQTSMYLCASSASGLGSYEQYFGPGTRLTVT.

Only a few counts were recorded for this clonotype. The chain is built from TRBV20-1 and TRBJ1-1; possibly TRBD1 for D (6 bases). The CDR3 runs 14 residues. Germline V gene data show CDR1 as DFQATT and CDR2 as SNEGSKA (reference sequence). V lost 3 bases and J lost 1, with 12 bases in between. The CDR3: CSASERGRNTEAFF. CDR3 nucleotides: TGCAGTGCTAGTGAACGGGGGCGGAACACTGAAGCTTTCTTT.

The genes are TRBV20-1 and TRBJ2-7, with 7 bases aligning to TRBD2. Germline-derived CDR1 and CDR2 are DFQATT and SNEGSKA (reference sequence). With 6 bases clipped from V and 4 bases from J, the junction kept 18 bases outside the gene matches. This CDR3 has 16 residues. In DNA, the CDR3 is TGCAGTGCCGCCGCGTGGGAGGGCCCGACGGCGTACGAGCAGTACTTC. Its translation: CSAAAWEGPTAYEQYF.

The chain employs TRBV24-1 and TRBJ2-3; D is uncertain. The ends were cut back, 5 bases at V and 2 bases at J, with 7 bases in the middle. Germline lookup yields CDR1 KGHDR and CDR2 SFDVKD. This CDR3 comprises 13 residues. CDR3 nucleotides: TGTGCCACCAGTGCCGACACCACAGATACGCAGTATTTT. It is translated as CATSADTTDTQYF.

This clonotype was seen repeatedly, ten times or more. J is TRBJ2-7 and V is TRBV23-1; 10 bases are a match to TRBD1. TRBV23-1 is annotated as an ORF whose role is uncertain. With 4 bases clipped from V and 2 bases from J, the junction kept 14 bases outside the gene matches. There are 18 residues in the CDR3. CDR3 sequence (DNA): TGCGCCAGCAGTCGATTGGACAGGGGGAAACCCCGGCCCTACGAGCAGTACTTC. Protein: CASSRLDRGKPRPYEQYF.

The CDR3 nucleotides read TGTGCCAGCAGCGTGCAGGACGGTACAGATACGCAGTATTTT. Its protein product is CASSVQDGTDTQYF. The chain carries TRBV9 and TRBJ2-3; D is uncertain. The CDR3 is 14 amino acids. Trimming took 2 bases from V and 3 from J, leaving 10 bases between them. In germline, CDR1 is SGDLS, CDR2 YYNGEE.

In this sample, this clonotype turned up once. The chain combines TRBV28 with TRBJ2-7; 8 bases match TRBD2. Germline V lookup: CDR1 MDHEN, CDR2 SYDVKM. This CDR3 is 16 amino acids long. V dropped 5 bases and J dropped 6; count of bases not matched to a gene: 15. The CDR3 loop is CASSTPSREASFEQYF. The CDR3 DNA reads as TGTGCCAGCAGTACCCCCTCGCGGGAGGCTTCGTTCGAGCAGTACTTC.

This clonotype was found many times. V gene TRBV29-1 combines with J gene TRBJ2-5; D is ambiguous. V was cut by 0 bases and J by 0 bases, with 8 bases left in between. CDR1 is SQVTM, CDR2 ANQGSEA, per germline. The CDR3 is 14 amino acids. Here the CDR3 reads CSVEDEANQETQYF. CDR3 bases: TGCAGCGTTGAAGATGAGGCAAACCAAGAGACCCAGTACTTC.

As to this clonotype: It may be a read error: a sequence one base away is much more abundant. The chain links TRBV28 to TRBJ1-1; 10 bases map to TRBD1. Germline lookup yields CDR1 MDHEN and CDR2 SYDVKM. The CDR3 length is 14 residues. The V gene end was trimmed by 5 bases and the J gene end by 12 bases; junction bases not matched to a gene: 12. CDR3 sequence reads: CASSGGGTGEETFF. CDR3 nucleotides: TGTGCCAGCAGTGGGGGGGGGACAGGGGAAGAAACTTTCTTT.